Listed below are T cell receptor beta chains from one sample, sequenced in a study of T cell responses to AZD1222 COVID-19 vaccine. Clones were sequenced by immunoSEQ multiplex PCR, and TCRdb holds only the in-frame ones, with some missing. The sample holds about 92,000 clones, approximately 91% seen once. The sample was peripheral blood, taken on day 0 of AZD1222 vaccination. The receptors originated from an adult in good health. Both conserved end residues are part of each CDR3. D genes are given only for firm matches. Only some rows state a clone size, as once, few, many or a class for expanded clones.

>-|once|TRBV9|TRBJ2-1
TGTGCCAGCAGCCATCAAGAATACAATGAGCAGTTCTTC
CASSHQEYNEQFF
>-|-|TRBV10-3|TRBJ1-1
TGTGCCATCAGTTACAGGGAAGCCACTGAAGCTTTCTTT
CAISYREATEAFF
>-|-|TRBV7-6|TRBJ1-1
TGTGCCAGCAGCTTAGCGCAGGGCGAAGCTTTCTTT
CASSLAQGEAFF
>-|once|TRBV12-3/TRBV12-4|TRBJ1-1
TGTGCCAGCAGTTCTACTGTGGCCCAAGCTTTCTTT
CASSSTVAQAFF
>-|once|TRBV20-1|TRBJ2-1
TGCAGTGCTCTAGGGGCAGACCGGTTCTTC
CSALGADRFF
>TRBD1|-|TRBV5-1|TRBJ2-1
TGCGCCAGCAGCTTCGGACCCGGGACAGAATACAATGAGCAGTTCTTC
CASSFGPGTEYNEQFF
>-|-|TRBV4-3|TRBJ2-1
TGCGCCAGCAGCCAAGAGACGCGCCCCTACAATGAGCAGTTCTTC
CASSQETRPYNEQFF
>-|-|TRBV2|TRBJ1-5
TGTGCCAGCAGCCGACAGGCGAATAATCAGCCCCAGCATTTT
CASSRQANNQPQHF
>-|-|TRBV11-2|TRBJ2-1
TGTGCCAGCAGCTTAGAAGGGTCGGGTGGTGGTGATGAGCAGTTCTTC
CASSLEGSGGGDEQFF
>-|-|TRBV9|TRBJ1-5
TGTGCCAGCAGCGTAGGAGGTTCCGGCAATCAGCCCCAGCATTTT
CASSVGGSGNQPQHF
>TRBD1|-|TRBV5-5|TRBJ1-5
TGTGCCAGCAGCCAGGGGACAGGGGGCTTTGGTCAGCCCCAGCATTTT
CASSQGTGGFGQPQHF
>-|-|TRBV18|TRBJ2-7
TGTGCCAGCTCACCCTCAGAGGCAAACTCCTACGAGCAGTACTTC
CASSPSEANSYEQYF
>-|-|TRBV29-1|TRBJ2-1
TGCAGCTCCGGGGCGGGACGGACAATCAACTTCCAGTTCTTC
CSSGAGRTINFQFF
>-|-|TRBV3-1/TRBV3-2|TRBJ2-1
TGTGCCAGCAGCCAAGATCTTGCCCGCTCCTACAATGAGCAGTTCTTC
CASSQDLARSYNEQFF
>-|-|TRBV2|TRBJ1-2
TGTGCCAGCAGTCTCGGGGTTTCTGGCTACACCTTC
CASSLGVSGYTF
>-|-|TRBV29-1|TRBJ1-1
TGCAGCGCTCACCCACGGCAGGGTACTGAAGCTTTCTTT
CSAHPRQGTEAFF
>TRBD1|-|TRBV7-9|TRBJ2-5
TGTGCCAGCACCACGGTTACAGGGGTGGGGGAGACCCAGTACTTC
CASTTVTGVGETQYF
>-|once|TRBV3-1/TRBV3-2|TRBJ2-5
TGTGCCAGCAGCTTCCCGGGACTTGGGGCAGAGACCCAGTACTTC
CASSFPGLGAETQYF
>-|once|TRBV5-1|TRBJ2-7
TGCGCCAGCAGCCCGGACACCGATTCATACGAGCAGTACTTC
CASSPDTDSYEQYF
>-|-|TRBV5-1|TRBJ2-2
TGCGCCAGCAGCTTGAAACAATTCAACACCGGGGAGCTGTTTTTT
CASSLKQFNTGELFF
>-|-|TRBV5-1|TRBJ2-2
TGCGCCAGCAGCCTTACTAGTACGGACACCGGGGAGCTGTTTTTT
CASSLTSTDTGELFF
>-|-|TRBV25-1|TRBJ2-2
TGTGCCAGCAGACCCTCCCCGTCCGGGGAGCTGTTTTTT
CASRPSPSGELFF